The present TCR beta chain was sequenced within a study of PD-L1 blockade in urothelial cancer. Study context: Researchers looked at the blood 3 weeks (second dose) and 6 weeks after treatment began.

There are 14 residues in the CDR3. Germline loops: CDR1 SSHAT, CDR2 FNYEAQ (reference sequence). Worth noting for this clone: An end of the junction differs from the germline gene, which may be a read error.

Every PCR was spiked with synthetic TCR analog templates. Assay used: immunoSEQ multiplex PCR; TCRdb lists only in-frame clones, some missing. The table lists tens of thousands of clones, about 79% of them singletons, with more than 25% in the top ten. The chain is built from TRBV7-7 and TRBJ2-2, with D unclear. Sequences were derived from PBMCs, sampled around atezolizumab (anti-PD-L1) treatment. This TCR was sampled from a man in his fifties or sixties with urothelial cancer. The CDR3, as DNA: TGTGCTAGCAGCTTCCGGCTAGGTGTCGGGGAGCTGTTTTTT. Amino acids: CASSFRLGVGELFF.